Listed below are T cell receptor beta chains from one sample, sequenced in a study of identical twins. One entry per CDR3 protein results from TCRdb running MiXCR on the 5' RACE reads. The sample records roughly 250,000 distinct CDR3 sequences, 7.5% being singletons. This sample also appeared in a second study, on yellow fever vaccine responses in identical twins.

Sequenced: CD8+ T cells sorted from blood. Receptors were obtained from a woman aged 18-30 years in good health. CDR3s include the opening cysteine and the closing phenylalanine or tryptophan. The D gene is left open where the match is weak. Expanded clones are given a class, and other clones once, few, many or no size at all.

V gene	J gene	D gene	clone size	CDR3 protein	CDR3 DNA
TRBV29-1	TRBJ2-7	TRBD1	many	CSVGTGGFYEQYF	TGCAGCGTAGGGACAGGGGGATTCTACGAGCAGTACTTC
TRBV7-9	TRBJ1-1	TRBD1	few	CASSPTWTGPPEAFF	TGTGCCAGCAGCCCCACCTGGACAGGCCCGCCTGAAGCTTTCTTT
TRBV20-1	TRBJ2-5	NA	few	CSARGVYQETQYF	TGCAGTGCTAGAGGGGTGTACCAAGAGACCCAGTACTTC
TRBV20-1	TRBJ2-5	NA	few	CSAGTSETQYF	TGCAGTGCTGGGACTTCAGAGACCCAGTACTTC
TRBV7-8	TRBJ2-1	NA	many	CASSRLDPQIEQFF	TGTGCCAGCAGTAGGTTAGACCCTCAAATTGAGCAGTTCTTC
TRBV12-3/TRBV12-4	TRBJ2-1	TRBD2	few	CASSSLAGGHEQFF	TGTGCCAGCAGTTCGCTAGCGGGGGGGCATGAGCAGTTCTTC
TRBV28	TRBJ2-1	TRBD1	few	CASQAQGIYNEQFF	TGTGCCAGCCAAGCACAGGGGATTTACAATGAGCAGTTCTTC
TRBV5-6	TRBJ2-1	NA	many	CASSLGGMVYNEQFF	TGTGCCAGCAGCTTGGGGGGGATGGTCTACAATGAGCAGTTCTTC
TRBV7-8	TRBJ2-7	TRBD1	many	CASSSGTGLYEQYF	TGTGCCAGCAGCTCCGGGACAGGCTTATACGAGCAGTACTTC
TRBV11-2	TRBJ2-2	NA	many	CASSLKWGLVTGELFF	TGTGCCAGCAGCTTAAAATGGGGATTGGTTACCGGGGAGCTGTTTTTT
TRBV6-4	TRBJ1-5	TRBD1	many	CASSDFYRGVSNQPQHF	TGTGCCAGCAGTGACTTCTACAGGGGCGTTAGCAATCAGCCCCAGCATTTT
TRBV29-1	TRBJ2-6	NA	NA	CSVGEESGANVLTF	TGCAGCGTTGGGGAAGAGTCTGGGGCCAACGTCCTGACTTTC
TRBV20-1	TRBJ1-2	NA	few	CSARDLGGDYGYTF	TGCAGTGCTAGAGATTTAGGGGGAGACTATGGCTACACCTTC
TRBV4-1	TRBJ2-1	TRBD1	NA	CASSPLSGQNYNEQFF	TGCGCCAGCAGCCCCTTGTCGGGACAGAACTACAATGAGCAGTTCTTC
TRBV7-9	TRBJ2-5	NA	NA	CASSTGTDQETQYF	TGTGCCAGCAGCACAGGGACGGACCAAGAGACCCAGTACTTC
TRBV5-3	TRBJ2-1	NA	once	CAMGRGPYNEQFF	TGTGCCATGGGCCGGGGGCCCTACAATGAGCAGTTCTTC
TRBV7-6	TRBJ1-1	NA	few	CASSRTGGTNTEAFF	TGTGCCAGCAGCCGAACCGGAGGGACAAACACTGAAGCTTTCTTT